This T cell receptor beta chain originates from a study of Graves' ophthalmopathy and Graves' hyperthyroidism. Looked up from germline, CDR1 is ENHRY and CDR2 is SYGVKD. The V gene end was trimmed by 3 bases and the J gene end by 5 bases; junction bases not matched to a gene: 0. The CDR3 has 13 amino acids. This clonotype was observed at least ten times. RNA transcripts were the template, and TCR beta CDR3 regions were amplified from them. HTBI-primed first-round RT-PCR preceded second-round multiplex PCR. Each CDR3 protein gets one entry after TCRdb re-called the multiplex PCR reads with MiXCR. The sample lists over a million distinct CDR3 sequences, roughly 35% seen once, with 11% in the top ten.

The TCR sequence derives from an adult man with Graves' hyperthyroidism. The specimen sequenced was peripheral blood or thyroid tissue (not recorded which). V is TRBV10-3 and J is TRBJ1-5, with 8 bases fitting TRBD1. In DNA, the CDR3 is TGTGCCATCAGTGAACAGGGGGATCAGCCCCAGCATTTT. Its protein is CAISEQGDQPQHF.